The rows below give T cell receptor beta chains drawn from one sample of a study of cytomegalovirus exposure and HLA in healthy donors. Produced via immunoSEQ multiplex PCR; TCRdb's table is partial and in-frame only. The data contain 100,000 to 150,000 clones, under 85% of them singletons. The specimen was PBMCs. The source is a woman aged 45-60 years in good health and CMV-seropositive. The CDR3 runs from the conserved cysteine through the conserved F or W. The D gene is left open where the match is weak. A row's size may be missing; if present it is once, few, many or a size class.

TRBJ2-7 . TRBD1 TRBV5-4 TGTGCCAGCAGCAACCGGGACAGTACCTACGAGCAGTACTTC CASSNRDSTYEQYF
TRBJ2-1 . TRBD1 TRBV5-4 TGTGCCGGAACAATCGGGACAGGGCCCTACAATGAGCAGTTCTTC CAGTIGTGPYNEQFF
TRBJ2-7 . TRBD1 TRBV7-8 TGTGCCAGCAGCTCGCCGGACAGGGGGCTGAACGAGCAGTACTTC CASSSPDRGLNEQYF
TRBJ2-1 . . TRBV11-3 TGTGCCAGCAGCTTAGATGGGGAGGGGGGGTCCTACAATGAGCAGTTCTTC CASSLDGEGGSYNEQFF
TRBJ2-7 few . TRBV2 TGTGCCAGCGGGCTACCTTTCGCGGAGCAGTACTTC CASGLPFAEQYF
TRBJ1-2 . . TRBV5-4 TGTGCCAGCAGCTCCCAGGGGCAGGACTATGGCTACACCTTC CASSSQGQDYGYTF
TRBJ1-1 . TRBD1 TRBV19 TGTGCCAGTAGACGACAGGGAATGAACACTGAAGCTTTCTTT CASRRQGMNTEAFF
TRBJ2-7 . . TRBV5-1 TGCGCCAGCGCGACGGAGGGGACTTTCTTCTACGAGCAGTACTTC CASATEGTFFYEQYF
TRBJ2-7 . TRBD1 TRBV6-6 TGTGCCAGCAGTTACTCGGGGACAGGGGGCTACGAGCAGTACTTC CASSYSGTGGYEQYF
TRBJ1-1 . . TRBV4-2 TGTGCCAGCAGCCAAGAGACCAGGGTGTGGGGTACCACTGAAGCTTTCTTT CASSQETRVWGTTEAFF
TRBJ2-3 . . TRBV7-2 TGTGCCAGCAGCTTAGAGCAGGGCACAGATACGCAGTATTTT CASSLEQGTDTQYF
TRBJ2-5 once TRBD2 TRBV11-3 TGTGCCAGCAGCCGTGGGGCTAGCGGAGAGACCCAGTACTTC CASSRGASGETQYF
TRBJ1-5 . TRBD1 TRBV7-2 TGTGCCAGCAGCCCTCGGACAGGAGATCAGCCCCAGCATTTT CASSPRTGDQPQHF
TRBJ2-5 . TRBD1 TRBV4-1 TGCGCCAGCAGCCACCCCGGACAGGGGAAAGAGACCCAGTACTTC CASSHPGQGKETQYF
TRBJ1-2 . TRBD1 TRBV30 TGTGCCTGGGGCTTTGGGACAGGTCCTAATAACTATGGCTACACCTTC CAWGFGTGPNNYGYTF